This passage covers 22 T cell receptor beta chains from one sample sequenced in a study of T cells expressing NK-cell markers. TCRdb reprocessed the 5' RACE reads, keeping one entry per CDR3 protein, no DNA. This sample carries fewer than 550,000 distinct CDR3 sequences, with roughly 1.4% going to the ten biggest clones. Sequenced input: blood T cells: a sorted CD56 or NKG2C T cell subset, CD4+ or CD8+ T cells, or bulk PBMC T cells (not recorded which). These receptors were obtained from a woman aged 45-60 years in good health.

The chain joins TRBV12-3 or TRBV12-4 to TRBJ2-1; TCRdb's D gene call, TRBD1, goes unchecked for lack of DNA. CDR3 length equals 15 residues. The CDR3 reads CASSPRGPSYNEQFF.

CDR3 residues: CSALAGFNSPLHF. The chain employs TRBV20-1 and TRBJ1-6. The CDR3 totals 13 residues. In germline, CDR1 is DFQATT, CDR2 SNEGSKA (reference sequence).

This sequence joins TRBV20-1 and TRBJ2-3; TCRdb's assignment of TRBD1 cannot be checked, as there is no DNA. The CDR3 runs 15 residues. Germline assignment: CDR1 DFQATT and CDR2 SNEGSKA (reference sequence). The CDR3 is CSAPPGQAATDTQYF.

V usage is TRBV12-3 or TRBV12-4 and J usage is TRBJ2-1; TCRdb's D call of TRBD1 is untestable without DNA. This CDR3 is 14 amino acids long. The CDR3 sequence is CASSFRQGYNEQFF.

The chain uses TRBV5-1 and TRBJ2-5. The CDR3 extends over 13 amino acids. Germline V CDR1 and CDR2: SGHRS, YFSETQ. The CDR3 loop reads CASSLTFISTQYF.

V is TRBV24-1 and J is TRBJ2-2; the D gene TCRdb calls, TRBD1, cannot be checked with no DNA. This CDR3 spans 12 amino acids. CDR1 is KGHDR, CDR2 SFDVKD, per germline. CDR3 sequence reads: CAATGTTGELFF.

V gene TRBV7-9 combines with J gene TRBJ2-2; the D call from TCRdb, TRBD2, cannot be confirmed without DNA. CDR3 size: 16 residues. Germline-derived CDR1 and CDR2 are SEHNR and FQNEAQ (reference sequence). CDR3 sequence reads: CASSPTSPENTGELFF. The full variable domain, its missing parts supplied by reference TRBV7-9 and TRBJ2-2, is DTGVSQNPRHKITKRGQNVTFRCDPISEHNRLYWYRQTLGQGPEFLTYFQNEAQLEKSRLLSDRFSAERPKGSFSTLEIQRTEQGDSAMYLCASSPTSPENTGELFFGEGSRLTVL.

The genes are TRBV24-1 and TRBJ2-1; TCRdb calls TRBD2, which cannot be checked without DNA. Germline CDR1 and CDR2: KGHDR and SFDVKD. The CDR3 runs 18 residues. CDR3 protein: CATSDPTSGRAAYNEQFF.

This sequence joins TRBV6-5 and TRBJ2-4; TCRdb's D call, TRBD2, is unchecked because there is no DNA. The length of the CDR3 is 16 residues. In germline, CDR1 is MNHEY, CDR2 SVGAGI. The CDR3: CASSRTSGTGGSIQYF.

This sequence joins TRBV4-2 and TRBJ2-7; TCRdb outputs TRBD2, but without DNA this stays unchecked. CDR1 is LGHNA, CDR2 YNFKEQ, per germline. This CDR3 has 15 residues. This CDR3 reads CASSQGLDLAYEQYF.

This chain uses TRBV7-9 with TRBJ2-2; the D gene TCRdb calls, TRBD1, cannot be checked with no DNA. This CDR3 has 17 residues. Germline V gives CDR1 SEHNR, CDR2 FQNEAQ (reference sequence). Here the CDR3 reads CASSFAGRGKNTGELFF. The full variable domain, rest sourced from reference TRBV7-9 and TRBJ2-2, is DTGVSQNPRHKITKRGQNVTFRCDPISEHNRLYWYRQTLGQGPEFLTYFQNEAQLEKSRLLSDRFSAERPKGSFSTLEIQRTEQGDSAMYLCASSFAGRGKNTGELFFGEGSRLTVL.

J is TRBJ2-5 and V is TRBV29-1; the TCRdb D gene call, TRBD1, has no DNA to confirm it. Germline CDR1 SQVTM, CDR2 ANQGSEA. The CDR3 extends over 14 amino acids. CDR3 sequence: CSVGLAGIRETQYF.

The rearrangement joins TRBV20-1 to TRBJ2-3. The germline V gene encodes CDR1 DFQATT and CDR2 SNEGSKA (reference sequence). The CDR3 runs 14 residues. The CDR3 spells CSARPLRVPDTQYF.

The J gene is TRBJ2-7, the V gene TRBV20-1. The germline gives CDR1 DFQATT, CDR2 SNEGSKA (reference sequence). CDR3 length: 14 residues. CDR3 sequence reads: CSAETPGFTYEQYF.

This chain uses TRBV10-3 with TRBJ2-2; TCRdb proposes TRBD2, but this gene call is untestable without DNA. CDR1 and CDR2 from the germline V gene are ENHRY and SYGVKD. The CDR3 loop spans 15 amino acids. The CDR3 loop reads CASSGLAGDNGELFF.

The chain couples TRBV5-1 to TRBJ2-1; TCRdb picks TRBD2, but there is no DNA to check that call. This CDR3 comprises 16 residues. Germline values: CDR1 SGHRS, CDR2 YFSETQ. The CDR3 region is CASSLVGGRAKREQFF.

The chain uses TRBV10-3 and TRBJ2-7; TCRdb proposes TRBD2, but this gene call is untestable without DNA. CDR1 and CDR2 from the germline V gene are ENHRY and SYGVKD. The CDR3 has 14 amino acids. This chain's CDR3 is CAITKEAGGYEQYF.

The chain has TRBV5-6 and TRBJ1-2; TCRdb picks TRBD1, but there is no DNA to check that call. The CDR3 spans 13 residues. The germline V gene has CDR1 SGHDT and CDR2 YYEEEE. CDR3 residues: CASSLQGTYGYTF.

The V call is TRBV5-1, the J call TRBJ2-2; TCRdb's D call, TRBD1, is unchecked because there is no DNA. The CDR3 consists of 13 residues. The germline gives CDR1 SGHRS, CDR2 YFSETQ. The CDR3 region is CASKGQDTGELFF.

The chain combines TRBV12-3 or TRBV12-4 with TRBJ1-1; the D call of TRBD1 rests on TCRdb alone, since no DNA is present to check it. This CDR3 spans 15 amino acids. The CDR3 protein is CASSFGTGINTEAFF.

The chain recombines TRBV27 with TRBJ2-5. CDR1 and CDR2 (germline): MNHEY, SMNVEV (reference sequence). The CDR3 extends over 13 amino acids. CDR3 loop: CASSLDSRETQYF.

CDR3 protein: CASSSTIDEQFF. The rearrangement links TRBV5-1 to TRBJ2-1. Germline CDR1 SGHRS, CDR2 YFSETQ. The CDR3 is 12 residues long.